This is a list of T cell receptor beta chains from one sample in a study of T cell repertoires in cytomegalovirus infection. TCRdb recomputed calls from the reads with MiXCR, one row per CDR3 protein. The sample consists of around 120,000 distinct CDR3 sequences, about 40% of them appearing once. The antigens these receptors bind are not known. Sequenced material: CD8+ T cells from cultured PBMCs, taken from culture after CMV antigen stimulation. The receptors shown here come from a human donor in good health (CMV status not recorded). Some clones in this sample may be carry-over from other donors' samples. Each CDR3 is given with its conserved first and last residue. D genes are given only for firm matches. Expanded clones are given a class, and other clones once, few, many or no size at all.

J | D | size | V | CDR3 | DNA
TRBJ2-4 | . | few | TRBV27 | CASTPQQLAKNIQYF | TGTGCCAGCACCCCCCAACAGCTAGCCAAAAACATTCAGTACTTC
TRBJ2-7 | . | many | TRBV5-6 | CASSANTGSHEQYF | TGTGCCAGCAGCGCTAATACAGGGAGCCACGAGCAGTACTTC
TRBJ1-5 | TRBD1 | . | TRBV4-2 | CASSQAWGQGVDQPQHF | TGTGCCAGCAGCCAGGCCTGGGGACAGGGGGTCGATCAGCCCCAGCATTTT
TRBJ1-1 | . | few | TRBV5-1 | CASSPGGGDTEAFF | TGCGCCAGCAGCCCCGGGGGAGGGGACACTGAAGCTTTCTTT
TRBJ1-6 | . | many | TRBV28 | CASGTAFNSPLHF | TGTGCCAGCGGAACAGCCTTCAATTCACCCCTCCACTTT
TRBJ1-3 | TRBD1 | few | TRBV7-6 | CASSPGQAYLNGNTIYF | TGTGCCAGCAGCCCGGGACAGGCCTATTTAAATGGAAACACCATATATTTT
TRBJ2-7 | . | many | TRBV7-7 | CASSDSAGEQYF | TGTGCCAGCAGCGATAGTGCGGGTGAGCAGTACTTC
TRBJ2-1 | TRBD2 | few | TRBV19 | CASSIGSGGAAGEQFF | TGTGCCAGTAGTATAGGCAGCGGGGGGGCCGCCGGTGAGCAGTTCTTC
TRBJ2-2 | . | many | TRBV4-2 | CASSQVAGTGELFF | TGTGCCAGCAGCCAAGTTGCGGGTACCGGGGAGCTGTTTTTT
TRBJ2-3 | . | . | TRBV6-6 | CASSYSVQASTDTQYF | TGTGCCAGCAGTTACTCCGTCCAGGCGAGCACAGATACGCAGTATTTT
TRBJ1-1 | . | . | TRBV7-6 | CASSSREGTEAFF | TGTGCCAGCAGCTCGAGGGAAGGCACTGAAGCTTTCTTT
TRBJ1-5 | . | . | TRBV6-6 | CASSYGAFSDQPQHF | TGTGCCAGCAGTTACGGCGCCTTCTCCGATCAGCCCCAGCATTTT
TRBJ1-2 | . | . | TRBV7-9 | CASSLDSSLYGYTF | TGTGCCAGCAGCTTGGACAGCAGCCTTTATGGCTACACCTTC
TRBJ1-5 | . | few | TRBV7-2 | CASSLFGPPGRQPQHF | TGTGCCAGCAGCTTATTTGGACCCCCCGGCCGTCAGCCCCAGCATTTT
TRBJ2-5 | . | . | TRBV20-1 | CSARAPWRTQETQYF | TGCAGTGCTAGAGCCCCTTGGAGGACCCAAGAGACCCAGTACTTC
TRBJ2-2 | TRBD1 | many | TRBV7-7 | CASSSLGDREDTGELFF | TGTGCCAGCAGCTCCCTGGGGGACAGGGAGGACACCGGGGAGCTGTTTTTT
TRBJ2-1 | TRBD2 | few | TRBV19 | CASSIVHSGGALNEQFF | TGTGCCAGTAGTATCGTACATAGCGGGGGGGCGCTCAATGAGCAGTTCTTC
TRBJ2-7 | TRBD1 | . | TRBV7-9 | CASSSPGQGLREQYF | TGTGCCAGCAGCTCCCCGGGACAGGGCCTACGCGAGCAGTACTTC
TRBJ2-4 | . | once | TRBV18 | CASSPGSKVLAKNIQYF | TGTGCCAGCTCGCCCGGGTCGAAGGTATTAGCCAAAAACATTCAGTACTTC
TRBJ2-3 | . | many | TRBV7-9 | CASRYSADTQYF | TGTGCCAGCAGGTACTCCGCAGATACGCAGTATTTT
TRBJ2-3 | TRBD1 | . | TRBV24-1 | CATGQGTTDTQYF | TGTGCCACGGGACAGGGGACCACAGATACGCAGTATTTT
TRBJ1-1 | TRBD1 | once | TRBV12-3/TRBV12-4 | CASSILKGTGEAFF | TGTGCCAGCAGTATACTAAAGGGGACAGGAGAAGCTTTCTTT
TRBJ2-1 | . | . | TRBV7-6 | CASSLGQGGNEQFF | TGTGCCAGCAGCTTAGGGCAGGGTGGAAATGAGCAGTTCTTC
TRBJ1-6 | . | once | TRBV4-2 | CASSLGRNSPLHF | TGTGCCAGCAGCCTTGGCCGAAATTCACCCCTCCACTTT
TRBJ2-7 | . | . | TRBV7-9 | CASSFVDESYEQYF | TGTGCCAGCAGCTTTGTGGACGAGTCCTACGAGCAGTACTTC
TRBJ2-2 | . | once | TRBV19 | CASRVGSRDTGELFF | TGTGCCAGTAGAGTAGGGTCCCGCGACACCGGGGAGCTGTTTTTT